The 8 T cell receptor beta chains below were found in one sample sequenced in a study of T cell clonotyping in hematopoietic cell transplantation. Sequencing used immunoSEQ multiplex PCR; TCRdb keeps in-frame clones, though not all of them. The sample has more than 12,000 clones, roughly 64% seen once; the top ten hold 7.5% to 10%. Specimen: PBMCs. The receptor set was obtained from a human donor who either received an allogeneic hematopoietic cell transplant for a myeloid malignancy or was a related donor (not recorded which). Some clones in this sample may be carry-over from other donors' samples.

The chain has TRBV11-2 and TRBJ2-7; 9 nucleotides agree with TRBD2. V gave up 4 bases and J gave up 2 bases; unmatched junction bases: 9. Germline V gene data show CDR1 as SGHAT and CDR2 as FQNNGV. The CDR3 covers 16 residues. The DNA of the CDR3 is TGTGCCAGCAGCTCCGTGGCTAGCGGGGCCACCTACGAGCAGTACTTC. Translated, it gives CASSSVASGATYEQYF.

The chain uses TRBV6-5 and TRBJ1-5, with D possibly TRBD1 on 5 matching bases. Germline V gene data show CDR1 as MNHEY and CDR2 as SVGAGI. This CDR3 has 15 amino acids. Trimming took off 6 bases at V and 2 bases at J, with 14 bases between the two ends. CDR3 sequence: CASSRRRGGNQPQHF. The CDR3 bases are TGTGCCAGCAGCCGCCGGAGGGGAGGCAATCAGCCCCAGCATTTT.

This chain connects TRBV30 to TRBJ1-1; 8 nucleotides agree with TRBD1. The CDR3 loop spans 15 amino acids. V lost 2 bases and J lost 3; bases outside the gene matches: 8. Germline loops: CDR1 GTSNPN, CDR2 SVGIG (reference sequence). CDR3 sequence (DNA): TGTGCCTGGAGTCAGGGGGCGCTAAGGGACACTGAAGCTTTCTTT. It translates to CAWSQGALRDTEAFF.

V and J are TRBV7-6 and TRBJ2-5; tentative D call: TRBD2 (6 bases). Germline CDR1 is SGHVS and CDR2 is FNYEAQ. The CDR3 is 13 residues long. Deletions cut 1 base from V and 5 bases from J, with 8 bases between. The CDR3 loop is CASSLGGGETQYF. As DNA, the CDR3 is TGTGCCAGCAGCTTAGGTGGGGGGGAGACCCAGTACTTC.

The J gene is TRBJ1-2, the V gene TRBV2; maybe TRBD1 (5 bases). V was clipped by 3 bases and J by 6 bases, with 17 bases between them. There are 15 residues in the CDR3. Germline V gene data show CDR1 as SNHLY and CDR2 as FYNNEI. This CDR3 reads CASSEAGPLGDGYTF. The CDR3, as DNA: TGTGCCAGCAGTGAGGCGGGACCACTTGGGGATGGCTACACCTTC.

The chain carries TRBV9 and TRBJ1-1; D gene uncertain. The CDR3 totals 15 residues. V gave up 3 bases and J gave up 1 base, with 13 bases separating them. Germline-derived CDR1 and CDR2 are SGDLS and YYNGEE. The CDR3 nucleotides are TGTGCCAGCAGCGCCACCTCGACGGGGAACACTGAAGCTTTCTTT. Residues: CASSATSTGNTEAFF.

The V call is TRBV7-3, the J call TRBJ2-6; no reliable D call. V lost 5 bases and J 0 bases, leaving 11 bases between the germline ends. This CDR3 is 16 amino acids long. Germline assignment: CDR1 SGHTA and CDR2 FQGTGA. CDR3 region: CASSAPLTSGANVLTF. Written as DNA, the CDR3 is TGTGCCAGCAGCGCACCTCTCACCTCTGGGGCCAACGTCCTGACTTTC.

The chain couples TRBV2 to TRBJ2-7; D not resolved. V was clipped by 1 base and J by 8 bases, with 15 bases between them. The length of the CDR3 is 14 residues. Germline V gene lookup returns CDR1 SNHLY and CDR2 FYNNEI. The DNA of the CDR3 is TGTGCCAGCAGTGAAGGTGCCCAACTTACGCAGCAGTACTTC. This encodes CASSEGAQLTQQYF.